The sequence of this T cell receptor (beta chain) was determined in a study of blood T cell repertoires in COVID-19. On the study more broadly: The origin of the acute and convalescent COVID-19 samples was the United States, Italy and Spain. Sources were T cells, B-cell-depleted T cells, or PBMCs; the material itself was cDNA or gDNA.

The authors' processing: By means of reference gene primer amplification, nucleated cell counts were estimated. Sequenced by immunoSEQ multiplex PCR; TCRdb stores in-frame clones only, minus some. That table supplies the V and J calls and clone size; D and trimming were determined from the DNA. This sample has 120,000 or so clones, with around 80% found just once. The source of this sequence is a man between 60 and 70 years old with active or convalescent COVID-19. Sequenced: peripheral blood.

The CDR3 loop reads CASSFNSGRAGELFF. The CDR3 DNA sequence: TGTGCCAGCAGTTTTAATAGCGGGAGGGCCGGGGAGCTGTTTTTT. The J gene is TRBJ2-2, the V gene TRBV28, with 11 bases aligning to TRBD2. The CDR3 is 15 amino acids. The V gene end was trimmed by 3 bases and the J gene end by 6 bases; junction bases not matched to a gene: 3. The germline gives CDR1 MDHEN, CDR2 SYDVKM. The full variable domain, with the rest looked up from reference TRBV28 and TRBJ2-2, is DVKVTQSSRYLVKRTGEKVFLECVQDMDHENMFWYRQDPGLGLRLIYFSYDVKMKEKGDIPEGYSVSREKKERFSLILESASTNQTSMYLCASSFNSGRAGELFFGEGSRLTVL.